The entry that follows covers one T cell receptor (beta chain) sequence. Its antigen is currently unknown. The CDR3 is 16 residues long. Trimming removed 2 bases at V and 8 bases at J, with 19 bases between. Per germline, CDR1 SGHTA and CDR2 FQGNSA. What was sequenced were expressed TCRB transcripts, since all of the isolated RNA had been reverse transcribed. Libraries were prepared by immunoSEQ multiplex PCR; TCRdb keeps only in-frame clonotypes and omits some of them. The sample consists of a few hundred thousand clones, 14% of them appearing once. This entry comes from a study of beta chain features in type 1 diabetes. As for the study in general: Summed over all samples, the examined sorted cells came to about 110 million.

Study-wide results and limits: The study found moderately but significantly shorter TCRB CDR3s in all four CD4+ subsets of Type 1 diabetes patients.

The receptor was isolated from a man aged 25 to 40 with type 1 diabetes. V and J are TRBV7-2 and TRBJ2-4; weak D call: TRBD2 (7 bases). The sequenced sample consisted of naive CD4+ T cells from blood. For the CDR3, the DNA is TGTGCCAGCAGCTTATCGGGGGGCGGCCTAGGTGACATTCAGTACTTC. Translating it yields CASSLSGGGLGDIQYF.